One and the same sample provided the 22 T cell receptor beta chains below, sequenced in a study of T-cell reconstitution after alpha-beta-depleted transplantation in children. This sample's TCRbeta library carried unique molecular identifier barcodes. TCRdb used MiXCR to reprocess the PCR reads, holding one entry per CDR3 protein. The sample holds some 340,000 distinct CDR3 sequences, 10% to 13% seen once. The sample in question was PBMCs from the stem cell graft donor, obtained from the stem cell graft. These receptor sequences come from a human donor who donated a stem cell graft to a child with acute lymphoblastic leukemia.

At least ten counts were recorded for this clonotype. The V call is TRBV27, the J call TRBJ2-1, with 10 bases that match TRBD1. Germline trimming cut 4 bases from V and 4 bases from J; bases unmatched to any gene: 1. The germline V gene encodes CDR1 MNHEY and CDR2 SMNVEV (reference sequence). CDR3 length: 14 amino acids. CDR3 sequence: CASSSGQGYNEQFF. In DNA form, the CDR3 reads TGTGCCAGCAGTTCGGGACAGGGGTACAATGAGCAGTTCTTC.

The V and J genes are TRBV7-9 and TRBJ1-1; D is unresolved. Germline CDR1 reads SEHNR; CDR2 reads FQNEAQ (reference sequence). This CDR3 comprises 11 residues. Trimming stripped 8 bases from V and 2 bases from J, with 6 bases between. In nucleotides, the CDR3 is TGTGCCAGCGGGGAAAACACTGAAGCTTTCTTT. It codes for CASGENTEAFF.

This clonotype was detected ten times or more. DNA of the CDR3: TGCGCCAGCAGCAACCGGGTAGCGGGGACCGGGGAGCTGTTTTTT. Translating gives CASSNRVAGTGELFF. This chain joins TRBV5-1 and TRBJ2-2, with 8 bases identical to TRBD2. Germline values: CDR1 SGHRS, CDR2 YFSETQ. V trimming: 4 bases; J trimming: 5 bases; junction bases outside the gene matches: 7. This CDR3 spans 15 amino acids.

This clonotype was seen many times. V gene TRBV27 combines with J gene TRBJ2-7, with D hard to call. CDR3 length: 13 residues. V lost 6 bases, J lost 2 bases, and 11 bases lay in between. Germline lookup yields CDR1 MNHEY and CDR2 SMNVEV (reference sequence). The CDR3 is CASRERGAYEQYF. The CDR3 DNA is TGTGCCAGCAGGGAGCGTGGAGCCTACGAGCAGTACTTC.

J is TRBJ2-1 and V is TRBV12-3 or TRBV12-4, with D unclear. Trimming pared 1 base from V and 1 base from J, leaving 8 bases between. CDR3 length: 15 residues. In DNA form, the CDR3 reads TGTGCCAGCAGTTTAGGGCTCATTTCCTACAATGAGCAGTTCTTC. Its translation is CASSLGLISYNEQFF.

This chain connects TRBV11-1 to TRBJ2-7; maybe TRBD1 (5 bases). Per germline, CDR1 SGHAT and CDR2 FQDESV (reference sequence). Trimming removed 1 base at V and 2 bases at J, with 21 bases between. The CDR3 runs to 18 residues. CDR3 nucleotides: TGTGCCAGCAGCTTAGAGGGGTCGGGCCGCTCTAGGACCTACGAGCAGTACTTC. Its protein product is CASSLEGSGRSRTYEQYF.

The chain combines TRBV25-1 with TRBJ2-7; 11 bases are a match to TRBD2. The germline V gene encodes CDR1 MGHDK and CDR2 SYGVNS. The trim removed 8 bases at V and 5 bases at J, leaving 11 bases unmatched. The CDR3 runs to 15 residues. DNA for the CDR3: TGTGCCAGCGGTCTCAGGCTAGCGGGAGGCCACGAGCAGTACTTC. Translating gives CASGLRLAGGHEQYF.

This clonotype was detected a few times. This chain's CDR3 is CASSRGGGAVFPYEQYF. The CDR3, as DNA: TGTGCCAGCAGCCGCGGCGGGGGGGCTGTATTCCCCTACGAGCAGTACTTC. The chain employs TRBV9 and TRBJ2-7; 9 bases align to TRBD2. Germline CDR1 reads SGDLS; CDR2 reads YYNGEE. V lost 4 bases, J lost 2 bases, and 13 bases stayed unmatched. CDR3 length: 17 residues.

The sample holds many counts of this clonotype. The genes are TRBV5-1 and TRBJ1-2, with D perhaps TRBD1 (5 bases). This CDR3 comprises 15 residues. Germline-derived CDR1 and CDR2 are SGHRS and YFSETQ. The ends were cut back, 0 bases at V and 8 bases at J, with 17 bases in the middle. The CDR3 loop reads CASSLGTGGEGGYTF. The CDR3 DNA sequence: TGCGCCAGCAGCTTGGGAACAGGAGGCGAAGGGGGCTACACCTTC.

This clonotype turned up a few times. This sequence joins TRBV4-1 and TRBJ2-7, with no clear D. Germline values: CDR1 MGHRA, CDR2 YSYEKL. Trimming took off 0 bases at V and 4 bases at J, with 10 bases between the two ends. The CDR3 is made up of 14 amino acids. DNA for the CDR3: TGCGCCAGCAGCCAAGAGAACAAGGCATACGAGCAGTACTTC. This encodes CASSQENKAYEQYF.

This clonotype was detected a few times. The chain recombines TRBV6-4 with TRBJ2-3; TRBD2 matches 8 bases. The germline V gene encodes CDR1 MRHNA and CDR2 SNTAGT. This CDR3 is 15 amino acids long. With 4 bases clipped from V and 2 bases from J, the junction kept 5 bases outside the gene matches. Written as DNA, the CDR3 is TGTGCCAGCAGTGTAGCGGGACGAATCACAGATACGCAGTATTTT. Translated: CASSVAGRITDTQYF.

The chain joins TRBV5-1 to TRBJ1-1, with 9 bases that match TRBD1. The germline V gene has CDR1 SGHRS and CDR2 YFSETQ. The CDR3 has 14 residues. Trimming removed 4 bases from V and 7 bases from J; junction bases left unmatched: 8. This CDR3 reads CASSLRTDRGEAFF. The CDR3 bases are TGCGCCAGCAGCCTACGTACGGACAGGGGTGAAGCTTTCTTT. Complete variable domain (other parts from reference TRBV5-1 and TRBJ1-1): KAGVTQTPRYLIKTRGQQVTLSCSPISGHRSVSWYQQTPGQGLQFLFEYFSETQRNKGNFPGRFSGRQFSNSRSEMNVSTLELGDSALYLCASSLRTDRGEAFFGQGTRLTVV.

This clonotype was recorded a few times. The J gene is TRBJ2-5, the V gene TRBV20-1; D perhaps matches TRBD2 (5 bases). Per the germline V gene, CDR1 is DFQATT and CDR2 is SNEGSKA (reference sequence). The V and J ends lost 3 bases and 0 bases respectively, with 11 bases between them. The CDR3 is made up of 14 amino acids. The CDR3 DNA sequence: TGCAGTGCTAGCGGGAATCGAGACCAAGAGACCCAGTACTTC. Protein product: CSASGNRDQETQYF.

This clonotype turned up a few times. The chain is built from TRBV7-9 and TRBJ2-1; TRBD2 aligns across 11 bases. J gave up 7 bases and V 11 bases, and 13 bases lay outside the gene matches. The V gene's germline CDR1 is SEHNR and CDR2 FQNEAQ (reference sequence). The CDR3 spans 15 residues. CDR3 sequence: CAGVTLAGDSNEQFF. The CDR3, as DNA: TGTGCCGGGGTCACACTAGCGGGAGATTCGAATGAGCAGTTCTTC.

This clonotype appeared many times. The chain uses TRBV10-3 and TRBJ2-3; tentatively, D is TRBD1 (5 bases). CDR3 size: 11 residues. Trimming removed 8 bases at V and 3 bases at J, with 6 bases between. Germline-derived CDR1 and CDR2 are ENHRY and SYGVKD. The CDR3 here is CAIGATDTQYF. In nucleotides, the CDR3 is TGTGCCATCGGGGCGACAGATACGCAGTATTTT.

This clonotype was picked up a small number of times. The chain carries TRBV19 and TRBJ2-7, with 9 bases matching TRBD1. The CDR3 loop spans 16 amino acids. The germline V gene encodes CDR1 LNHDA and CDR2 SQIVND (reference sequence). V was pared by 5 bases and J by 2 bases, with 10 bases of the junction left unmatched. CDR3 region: CASSDEPGQGAYEQYF. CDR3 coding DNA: TGTGCCAGTAGTGACGAACCGGGACAGGGCGCCTACGAGCAGTACTTC.

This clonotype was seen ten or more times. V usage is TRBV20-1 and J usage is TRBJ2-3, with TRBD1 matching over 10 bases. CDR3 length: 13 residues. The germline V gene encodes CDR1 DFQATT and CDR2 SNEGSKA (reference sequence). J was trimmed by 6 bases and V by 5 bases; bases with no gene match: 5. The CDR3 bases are TGCAGTGCTCAGGACAGGGGGACGGATACGCAGTATTTT. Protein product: CSAQDRGTDTQYF.

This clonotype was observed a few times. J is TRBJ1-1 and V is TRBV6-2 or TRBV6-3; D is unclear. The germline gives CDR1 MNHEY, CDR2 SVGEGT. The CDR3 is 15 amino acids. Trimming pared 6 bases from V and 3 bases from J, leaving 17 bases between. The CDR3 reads CASRNQEFGDTEAFF. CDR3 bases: TGTGCCAGCAGGAACCAGGAGTTTGGGGACACTGAAGCTTTCTTT.

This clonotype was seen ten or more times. Here the CDR3 reads CASSQELRSSYNEQFF. The CDR3 DNA follows: TGTGCCAGCAGCCAAGAGCTTAGGAGCTCCTACAATGAGCAGTTCTTC. The chain joins TRBV3-1 to TRBJ2-1; D uncertain. From germline, CDR1 is LGHDT and CDR2 YNNKEL (reference sequence). Trimming took 0 bases from V and 0 from J, leaving 9 bases between them. The CDR3 length is 16 residues.

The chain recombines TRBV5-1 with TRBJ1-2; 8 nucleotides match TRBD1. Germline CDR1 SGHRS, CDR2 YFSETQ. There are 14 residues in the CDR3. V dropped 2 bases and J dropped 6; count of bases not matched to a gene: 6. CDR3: CASSFQGAGNGYTF. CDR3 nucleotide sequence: TGCGCCAGCAGCTTCCAGGGGGCGGGGAATGGCTACACCTTC.

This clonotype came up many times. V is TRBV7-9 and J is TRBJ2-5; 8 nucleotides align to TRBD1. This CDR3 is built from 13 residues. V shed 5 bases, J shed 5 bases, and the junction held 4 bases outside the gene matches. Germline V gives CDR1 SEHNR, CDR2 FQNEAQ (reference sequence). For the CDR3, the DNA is TGTGCCAGCAGCCCAACAGGGGGTGAGACCCAGTACTTC. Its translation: CASSPTGGETQYF.

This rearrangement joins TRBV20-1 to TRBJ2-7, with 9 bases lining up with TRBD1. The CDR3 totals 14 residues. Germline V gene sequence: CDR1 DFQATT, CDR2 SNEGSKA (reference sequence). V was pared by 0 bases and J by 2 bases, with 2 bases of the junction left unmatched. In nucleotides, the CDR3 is TGCAGTGCTAGAGAAGGGGACAGGGCCTACGAGCAGTACTTC. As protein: CSAREGDRAYEQYF.